This paragraph reports one T cell receptor (beta chain). No antigen is known for it. Naive CD8 libraries used roughly 17,000 to 1,100,000 sorted cells and 10%, 30% or 50% RNA. TCRdb re-derived calls from the PCR reads in MiXCR, one entry per CDR3 protein. The repertoire has about 500,000 distinct CDR3 sequences, about 25% of them found once; the top ten carry just over 0.75%. The source of the sample is a study of molecular identifiers for immune sequencing clone quantification. Broader study findings: Spiked Jurkat TCR RNA equal to one cell could reportedly be picked out among 1 million or so naive cells.

CDR3 length equals 13 residues. In germline, CDR1 is SGHVS, CDR2 FNYEAQ. Between the trimmed V and J ends, which lost 1 base and 11 bases, there was a span of 11 bases. The specimen sequenced was naive CD8+ T cells from blood, with Jurkat cell RNA spiked in. Specified subset: FACS-sorted CD8+CD4-CCR7+CD45RA+ naive T cells. This TCR came from a human donor in good health. Some libraries in this study had Jurkat cell RNA spiked in. The rearrangement uses TRBV7-6 and TRBJ1-4; D is ambiguous. DNA for the CDR3: TGTGCCAGCAGCTTAGGGCCTGATCATAAACTGTTTTTT. It codes for CASSLGPDHKLFF. The entire variable domain, with the rest obtained from reference TRBV7-6 and TRBJ1-4, is as follows: GAGVSQSPRYKVTKRGQDVALRCDPISGHVSLYWYRQALGQGPEFLTYFNYEAQQDKSGLPNDRFSAERPEGSISTLTIQRTEQRDSAMYRCASSLGPDHKLFFGSGTQLSVL.